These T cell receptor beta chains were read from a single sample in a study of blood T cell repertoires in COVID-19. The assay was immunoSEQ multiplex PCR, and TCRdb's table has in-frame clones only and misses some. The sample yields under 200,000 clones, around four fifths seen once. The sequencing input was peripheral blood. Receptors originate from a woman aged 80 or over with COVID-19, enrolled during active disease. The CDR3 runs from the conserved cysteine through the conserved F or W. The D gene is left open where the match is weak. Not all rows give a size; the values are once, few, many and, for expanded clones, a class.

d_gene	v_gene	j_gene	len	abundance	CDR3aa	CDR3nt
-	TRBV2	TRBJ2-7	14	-	CASSEQGQRYEQYF	TGTGCCAGCAGTGAGCAGGGGCAGCGCTACGAGCAGTACTTC
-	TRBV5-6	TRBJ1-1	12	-	CASSLPQGTAFF	TGTGCCAGCAGCTTGCCCCAGGGTACAGCTTTCTTT
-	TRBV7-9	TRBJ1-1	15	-	CASSLDLMAGTEAFF	TGTGCCAGCAGCTTGGATCTTATGGCGGGCACTGAAGCTTTCTTT
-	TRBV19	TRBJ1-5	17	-	CASSILQGVGGNQPQHF	TGTGCCAGTAGTATCCTCCAGGGTGTCGGAGGGAATCAGCCCCAGCATTTT
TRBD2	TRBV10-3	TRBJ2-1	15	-	CAIGLAGITYNEQFF	TGTGCCATCGGACTAGCGGGAATCACATACAATGAGCAGTTCTTC
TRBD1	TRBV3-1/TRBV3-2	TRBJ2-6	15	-	CATGTGLPGANVLTF	TGTGCCACCGGGACAGGCTTGCCTGGGGCCAACGTCCTGACTTTC
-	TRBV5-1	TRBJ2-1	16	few	CASSLVGQSSYNEQFF	TGCGCCAGCAGCTTGGTGGGGCAGAGCTCCTACAATGAGCAGTTCTTC
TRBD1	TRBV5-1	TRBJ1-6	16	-	CASSLGEGTGDSPLHF	TGCGCCAGCAGCCTTGGCGAGGGGACAGGAGATTCACCCCTCCACTTT
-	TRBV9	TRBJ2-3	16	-	CASSASNREVTDTQYF	TGTGCCAGCAGCGCGTCGAATCGGGAAGTAACAGATACGCAGTATTTT
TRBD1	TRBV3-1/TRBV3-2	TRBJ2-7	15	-	CASSQGTGGFDEQYF	TGTGCCAGCAGCCAAGGGACAGGGGGGTTTGACGAGCAGTACTTC
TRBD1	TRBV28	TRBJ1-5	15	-	CASSPTDRADQPQHF	TGTGCCAGCAGTCCAACCGACAGGGCCGATCAGCCCCAGCATTTT
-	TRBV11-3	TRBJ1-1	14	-	CASSNPPENTEAFF	TGTGCCAGCAGTAACCCTCCAGAGAACACTGAAGCTTTCTTT
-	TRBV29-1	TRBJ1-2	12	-	CSVESPVYGYTF	TGCAGCGTTGAATCGCCGGTCTATGGCTACACCTTC
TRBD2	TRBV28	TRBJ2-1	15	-	CASRGSGMAYNEQFF	TGTGCCAGCAGGGGTAGCGGGATGGCGTACAATGAGCAGTTCTTC
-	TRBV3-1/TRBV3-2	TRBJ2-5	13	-	CASSPQAKETQYF	TGTGCCAGCAGCCCCCAGGCAAAAGAGACCCAGTACTTC
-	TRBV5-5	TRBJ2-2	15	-	CASSPYHTATGELFF	TGTGCCAGCAGCCCTTATCACACAGCCACCGGGGAGCTGTTTTTT
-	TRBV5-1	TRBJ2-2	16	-	CASSLMAGDIPGELFF	TGCGCCAGCAGCTTGATGGCAGGGGATATCCCCGGGGAGCTGTTTTTT
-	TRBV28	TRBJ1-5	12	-	CASESSNQPQHF	TGTGCCAGCGAGAGTAGCAATCAGCCCCAGCATTTT
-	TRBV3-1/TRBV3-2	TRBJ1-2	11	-	CASRSVYGYTF	TGTGCCAGCCGATCGGTATATGGCTACACCTTC
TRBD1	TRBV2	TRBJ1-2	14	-	CASSERWQGVGYTF	TGTGCCAGCAGTGAGAGGTGGCAGGGGGTTGGCTACACCTTC
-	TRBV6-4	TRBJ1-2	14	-	CASSEGGERVGYTF	TGTGCCAGCAGTGAGGGGGGAGAAAGGGTTGGCTACACCTTC
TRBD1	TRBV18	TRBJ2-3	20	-	CASSPLNRGAVTRDTDTQYF	TGTGCCAGCTCACCACTTAACAGGGGCGCCGTGACGAGGGACACAGATACGCAGTATTTT
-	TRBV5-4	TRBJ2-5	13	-	CASSGPAESTQYF	TGTGCCAGCAGCGGGCCGGCCGAGAGCACCCAGTACTTC
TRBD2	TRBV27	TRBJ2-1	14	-	CASGREGIYNEQFF	TGTGCCAGCGGGCGGGAGGGAATCTACAATGAGCAGTTCTTC
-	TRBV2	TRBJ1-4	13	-	CASRERRIGELFF	TGTGCCAGCAGGGAGCGGAGAATTGGGGAACTGTTTTTT
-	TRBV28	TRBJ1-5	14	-	CASRPPGGSQPQHF	TGTGCCAGCAGACCTCCCGGGGGTAGTCAGCCCCAGCATTTT
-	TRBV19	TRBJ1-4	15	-	CASSIDRGTTEKLFF	TGTGCCAGTAGTATAGATCGGGGTACTACTGAAAAACTGTTTTTT
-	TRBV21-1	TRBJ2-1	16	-	CASSNLAGGNNNEQFF	TGTGCCAGCAGCAACCTAGCGGGGGGTAATAACAATGAGCAGTTCTTC
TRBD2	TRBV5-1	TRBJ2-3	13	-	CASATSPTDTQYF	TGCGCCAGCGCGACTAGCCCCACAGATACGCAGTATTTT
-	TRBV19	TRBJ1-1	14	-	CASRVDRETLRAFF	TGTGCCAGTAGGGTGGACCGGGAGACCCTAAGGGCTTTCTTT
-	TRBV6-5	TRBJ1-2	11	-	CASSSNYGYTF	TGTGCCAGCAGTTCAAACTATGGCTACACCTTC
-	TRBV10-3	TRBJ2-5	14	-	CATTLGLRQETQYF	TGTGCCACCACCCTTGGACTACGACAAGAGACCCAGTACTTC
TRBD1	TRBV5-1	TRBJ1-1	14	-	CASSLTGEGTEAFF	TGCGCCAGCAGCCTGACAGGGGAGGGCACTGAAGCTTTCTTT
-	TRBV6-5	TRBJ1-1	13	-	CATKRGVNTEAFF	TGTGCCACCAAACGGGGGGTGAACACTGAAGCTTTCTTT
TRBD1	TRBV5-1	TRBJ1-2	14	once	CASSSGTADYGYTF	TGCGCCAGCAGCTCTGGGACAGCCGACTATGGCTACACCTTC
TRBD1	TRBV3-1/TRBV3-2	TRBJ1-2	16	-	CASSLTIGQGAPGYTF	TGTGCCAGCAGCCTAACGATAGGACAGGGGGCACCCGGCTACACCTTC
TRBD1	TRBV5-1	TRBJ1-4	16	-	CASSLGTGGAGEKLFF	TGCGCCAGCAGCTTGGGGACAGGGGGTGCGGGCGAAAAACTGTTTTTT
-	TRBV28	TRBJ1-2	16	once	CASSPLTGLLDYGYTF	TGTGCCAGCAGTCCGCTGACAGGACTCTTGGACTATGGCTACACCTTC
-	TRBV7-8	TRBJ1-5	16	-	CASSPGSRGMGQPQHF	TGTGCCAGCAGTCCGGGATCCAGGGGAATGGGTCAGCCCCAGCATTTT
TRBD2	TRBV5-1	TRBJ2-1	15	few	CASSLASGGAYEQFF	TGCGCCAGCAGCTTGGCAAGCGGGGGGGCCTATGAGCAGTTCTTC
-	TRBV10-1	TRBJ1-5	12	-	CASSEPDQPQHF	TGCGCCAGCAGTGAGCCCGATCAGCCCCAGCATTTT
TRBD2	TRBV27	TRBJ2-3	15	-	CASSTLAGGGDTQYF	TGTGCCAGCAGTACTCTAGCGGGAGGCGGAGATACGCAGTATTTT
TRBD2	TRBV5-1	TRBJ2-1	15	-	CASSLGLAGGAEQFF	TGCGCCAGCAGCCTGGGACTAGCGGGAGGTGCTGAGCAGTTCTTC
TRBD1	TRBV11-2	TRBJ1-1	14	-	CASSSRLTGGIVFF	TGTGCCAGCAGCTCTCGATTGACAGGGGGGATAGTATTCTTT
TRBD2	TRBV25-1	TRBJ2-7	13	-	CASSLPGGNEQYF	TGTGCCAGCAGTCTACCCGGGGGGAACGAGCAGTACTTC
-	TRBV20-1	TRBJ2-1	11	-	CSAYTYNEQFF	TGCAGTGCCTATACCTACAATGAGCAGTTCTTC
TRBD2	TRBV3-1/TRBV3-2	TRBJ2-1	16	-	CASSQGGSGGYNEQFF	TGTGCCAGCAGCCAAGGGGGTAGCGGGGGCTACAATGAGCAGTTCTTC
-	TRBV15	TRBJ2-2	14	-	CATSTPSRTGELFF	TGTGCCACCAGCACGCCTAGTCGGACCGGGGAGCTGTTTTTT
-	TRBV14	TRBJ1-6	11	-	CASSQWASLHF	TGTGCCAGCAGCCAATGGGCAAGTCTCCACTTT
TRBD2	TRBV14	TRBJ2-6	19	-	CASSQDRPAGSSGANVLTF	TGTGCCAGCAGCCAAGATCGACCAGCGGGGAGCTCTGGGGCCAACGTCCTGACTTTC
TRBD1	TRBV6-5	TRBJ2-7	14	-	CASQRGQGIYEQYF	TGTGCCTCACAAAGGGGACAGGGAATCTACGAGCAGTACTTC
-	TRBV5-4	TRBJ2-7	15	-	CASSLGVDEDYEQYF	TGTGCCAGCAGCTTGGGGGTAGACGAGGACTACGAGCAGTACTTC
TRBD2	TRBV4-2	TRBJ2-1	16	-	CASTPGIAGTYNEQFF	TGTGCCAGCACCCCGGGGATAGCGGGGACCTACAATGAGCAGTTCTTC
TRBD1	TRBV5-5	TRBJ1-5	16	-	CASSLQGTGGNQPQHF	TGTGCCAGCAGCTTACAAGGGACAGGTGGAAATCAGCCCCAGCATTTT
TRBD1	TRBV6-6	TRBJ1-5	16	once	CASSGEQGAGNQPQHF	TGTGCCAGCAGTGGAGAACAGGGGGCAGGGAATCAGCCCCAGCATTTT
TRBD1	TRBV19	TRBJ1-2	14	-	CASSIGQGVIGYTF	TGTGCCAGTAGTATAGGACAGGGGGTTATTGGCTACACCTTC
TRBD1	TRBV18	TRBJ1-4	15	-	CASSPGTGETEKLFF	TGTGCCAGCTCACCTGGGACAGGAGAAACTGAAAAACTGTTTTTT
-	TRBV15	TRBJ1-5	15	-	CATSHERDPRLAQHF	TGTGCCACCAGCCATGAGCGGGACCCACGGTTAGCCCAGCATTTT
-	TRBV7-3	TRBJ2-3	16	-	CASSYTGSGTTDTQYF	TGTGCCAGCAGCTATACAGGGTCTGGCACCACAGATACGCAGTATTTT
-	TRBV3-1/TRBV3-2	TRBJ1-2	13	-	CASSQDRYSLYTF	TGTGCCAGCAGCCAAGATAGGTACAGCCTCTACACCTTC